This is a list of T cell receptor beta chains from one sample in a study of CD8 T cells in ankylosing spondylitis. TCRdb re-analysed the 5' RACE reads in MiXCR, keeping a single row per CDR3 protein. The table shows a few hundred thousand distinct CDR3 sequences, with approximately 8.2% occurring only once. The sample was blood, either unsorted or a sorted T cell fraction (not recorded which). These receptors all come from a male donor with ankylosing spondylitis. Each CDR3 is given with its conserved first and last residue.

J gene	V gene	CDR3 protein
TRBJ2-1	TRBV5-1	CASSPPSSYYNEQFF
TRBJ2-7	TRBV28	CASSSAGPPYEQYF
TRBJ1-5	TRBV20-1	CSALRMTGGDQPQHF
TRBJ2-1	TRBV20-1	CSARDPGLASYTDFGQLYNEQFF
TRBJ2-3	TRBV20-1	CSADWTSTDTQYF
TRBJ1-5	TRBV12-3/TRBV12-4	CASSPGTGSSNQPQHF
TRBJ1-6	TRBV12-3/TRBV12-4	CASSLGTGRNSPLHF
TRBJ2-3	TRBV12-3/TRBV12-4	CASSFSGTTSDTQYF
TRBJ2-7	TRBV28	CASSSRQTPYEQYF
TRBJ2-7	TRBV12-3/TRBV12-4	CASSLVGQIYEQYF
TRBJ2-1	TRBV7-3	CASSLTVGRTSEQFF
TRBJ2-6	TRBV28	CASRSAGSSGANVLTF
TRBJ2-7	TRBV7-9	CASSPPDRGYEQYF
TRBJ2-3	TRBV29-1	CSVAEGGTDTQYF
TRBJ1-2	TRBV5-1	CASSPRADPNYGYTF
TRBJ2-7	TRBV6-2/TRBV6-3	CASSYSLRAGLSYEQYF
TRBJ2-3	TRBV5-6	CASSLFGSATDTQYF
TRBJ2-3	TRBV27	CASTLGGGVSTDTQYF
TRBJ1-6	TRBV7-2	CASSSRVGGGNSPLHF